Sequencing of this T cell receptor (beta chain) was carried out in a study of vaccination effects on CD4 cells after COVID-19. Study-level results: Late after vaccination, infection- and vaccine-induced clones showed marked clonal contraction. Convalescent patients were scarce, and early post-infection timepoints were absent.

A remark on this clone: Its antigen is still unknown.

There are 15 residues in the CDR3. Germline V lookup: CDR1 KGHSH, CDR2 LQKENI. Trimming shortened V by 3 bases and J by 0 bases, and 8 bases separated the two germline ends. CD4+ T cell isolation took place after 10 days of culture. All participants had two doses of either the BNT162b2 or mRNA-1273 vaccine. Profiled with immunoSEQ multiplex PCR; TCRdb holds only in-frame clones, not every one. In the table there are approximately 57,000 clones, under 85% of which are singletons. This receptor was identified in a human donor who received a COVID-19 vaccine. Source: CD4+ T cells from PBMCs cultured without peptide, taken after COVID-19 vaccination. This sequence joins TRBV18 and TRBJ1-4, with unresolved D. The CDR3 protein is CASSPRAATNEKLFF. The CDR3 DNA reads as TGTGCCAGCTCACCTAGGGCAGCAACTAATGAAAAACTGTTTTTT. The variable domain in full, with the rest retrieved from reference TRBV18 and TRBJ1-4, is NAGVMQNPRHLVRRRGQEARLRCSPMKGHSHVYWYRQLPEEGLKFMVYLQKENIIDESGMPKERFSAEFPKEGPSILRIQQVVRGDSAAYFCASSPRAATNEKLFFGSGTQLSVL.